This TCR beta chain was captured in a study of OX40 agonist ivuxolimab in advanced cancers. Study-wide points: Normalized T-cell clonal expansion was also low in some nonresponders. Clonal expansion by week 6 occurred in CD4+ and CD8+ blood T cells (at 0.1 to 3.0 mg/kg).

Libraries were prepared by immunoSEQ multiplex PCR; TCRdb keeps only in-frame clonotypes and omits some of them. The sample consists of approximately 74,000 clones, roughly 88% of them appearing once. Germline-derived CDR1 and CDR2 are MNHNY and SVGAGI (reference sequence). The germline V and J ends were trimmed by 5 bases and 4 bases, with 14 bases remaining between them. The CDR3 length is 14 residues. This clone was found a few times. Its antigen is not known. Autoimmune disease history or systemic immunosuppression was exclusionary. The source of this sequence is an adult with an advanced solid tumor such as melanoma, head and neck, liver or kidney cancer. The material sequenced was CD4+ or CD8+ T cells sorted from blood, taken in a trial of the OX40 agonist ivuxolimab. This sequence joins TRBV6-6 and TRBJ1-2; no clear D. The CDR3 loop is CASSPREGSYGYTF. CDR3 coding DNA: TGTGCCAGCAGTCCCCGGGAGGGCAGCTATGGCTACACCTTC.